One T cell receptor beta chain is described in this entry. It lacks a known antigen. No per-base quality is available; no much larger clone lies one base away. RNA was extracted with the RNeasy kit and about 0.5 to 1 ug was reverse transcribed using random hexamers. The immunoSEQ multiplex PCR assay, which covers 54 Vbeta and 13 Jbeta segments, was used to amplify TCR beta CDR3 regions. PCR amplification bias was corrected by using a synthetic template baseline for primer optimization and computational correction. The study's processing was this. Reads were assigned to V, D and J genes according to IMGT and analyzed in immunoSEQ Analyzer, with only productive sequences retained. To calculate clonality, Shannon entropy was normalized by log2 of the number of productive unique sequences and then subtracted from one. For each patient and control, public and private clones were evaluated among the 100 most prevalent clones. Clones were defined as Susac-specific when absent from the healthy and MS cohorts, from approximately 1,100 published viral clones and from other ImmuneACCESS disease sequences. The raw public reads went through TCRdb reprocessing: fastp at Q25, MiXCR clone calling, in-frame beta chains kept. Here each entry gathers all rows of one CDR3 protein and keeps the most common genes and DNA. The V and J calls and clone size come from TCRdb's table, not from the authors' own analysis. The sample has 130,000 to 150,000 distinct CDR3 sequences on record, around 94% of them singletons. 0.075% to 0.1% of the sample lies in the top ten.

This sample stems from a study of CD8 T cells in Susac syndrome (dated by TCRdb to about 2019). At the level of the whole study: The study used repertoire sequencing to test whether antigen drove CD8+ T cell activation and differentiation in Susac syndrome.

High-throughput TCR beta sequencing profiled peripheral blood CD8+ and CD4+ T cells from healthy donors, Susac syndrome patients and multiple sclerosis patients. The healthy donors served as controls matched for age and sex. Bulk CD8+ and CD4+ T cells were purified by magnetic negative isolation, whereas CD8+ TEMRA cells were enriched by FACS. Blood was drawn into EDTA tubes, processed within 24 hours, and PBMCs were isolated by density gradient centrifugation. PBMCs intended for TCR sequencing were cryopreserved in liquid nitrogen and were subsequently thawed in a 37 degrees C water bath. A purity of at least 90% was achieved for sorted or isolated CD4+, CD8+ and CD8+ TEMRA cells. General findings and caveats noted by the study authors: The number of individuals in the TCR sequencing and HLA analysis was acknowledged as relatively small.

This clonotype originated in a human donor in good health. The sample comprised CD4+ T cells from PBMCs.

The nucleotide sequence is given as TGTGCCAGCAGCGTAGCCAGCGCTTTCACAGATACGCAGTATTTT. The encoded protein is CASSVASAFTDTQYF. This chain joins TRBV9 to TRBJ2-3; there is no confident call for the D gene. Looking up the germline V gene yields CDR1 SGDLS and CDR2 YYNGEE. V loses 0 bases, J loses 2 bases, and the germline ends lie 10 bases apart. From cysteine to phenylalanine, the CDR3 is 15 amino acids long. Only the CDR3 part of the read is kept: 45 bases, read in frame from the first base.